Following are 18 T cell receptor beta chains from one sample sequenced in a study of blood T cell repertoires in COVID-19. Assay used: immunoSEQ multiplex PCR; TCRdb lists only in-frame clones, some missing. The repertoire includes about 140,000 clones, about 76% of them detected once, and around 13% sits in the top ten. Input material: peripheral blood. All receptors come from a man at least 80 years old with acute or convalescent COVID-19.

This rearrangement joins TRBV7-2 to TRBJ2-7, with D possibly TRBD2 on 6 matching bases. V shed 5 bases and J shed 0 bases, with 17 bases lying between them. The CDR3 extends over 16 amino acids. Germline-derived CDR1 and CDR2 are SGHTA and FQGNSA. The CDR3, as DNA: TGTGCCAGCAGCCCGGCGGGGCAGGGACCCTCCTACGAGCAGTACTTC. Translating it yields CASSPAGQGPSYEQYF. The variable domain in full, completed from reference TRBV7-2 and TRBJ2-7, reads GAGVSQSPSNKVTEKGKDVELRCDPISGHTALYWYRQSLGQGLEFLIYFQGNSAPDKSGLPSDRFSAERTGGSVSTLTIQRTQQEDSAVYLCASSPAGQGPSYEQYFGPGTRLTVT.

V usage is TRBV2 and J usage is TRBJ2-3, with 9 bases that match TRBD2. The germline gives CDR1 SNHLY, CDR2 FYNNEI. The CDR3 has 16 residues. V was clipped by 5 bases and J by 3 bases; unmatched bases: 9. The CDR3 coding sequence is TGTGCCAGCAGTTTTAGCGGCGGGGGGGAAACAGATACGCAGTATTTT. It codes for CASSFSGGGETDTQYF.

The chain recombines TRBV5-1 with TRBJ2-2, with TRBD2 matching 11 bases. This CDR3 has 15 amino acids. Trimming cost V 4 bases and J 7 bases; bases outside gene matches: 6. The germline V gene has CDR1 SGHRS and CDR2 YFSETQ. Here the CDR3 DNA reads TGCGCCAGCAGCCCGACTAGCGGGGTTGGCGGGGAGCTGTTTTTT. Protein product: CASSPTSGVGGELFF.

V gene TRBV15 combines with J gene TRBJ2-3; D perhaps matches TRBD2 (5 bases). Trimming shortened V by 3 bases and J by 0 bases, and 10 bases separated the two germline ends. The CDR3 runs to 15 residues. Looked up from germline, CDR1 is LNHNV and CDR2 is YYDKDF (reference sequence). The CDR3 nucleotides are TGTGCCACCAGCAGGTCGGCGGGTAGCACAGATACGCAGTATTTT. Protein sequence: CATSRSAGSTDTQYF.

The V call is TRBV5-1, the J call TRBJ1-4; TRBD1 matches 11 bases. Germline trimming cut 3 bases from V and 6 bases from J; bases unmatched to any gene: 4. Per germline, CDR1 SGHRS and CDR2 YFSETQ. This CDR3 is 15 amino acids long. The CDR3 protein is CASSSTGQGDEKLFF. Here the CDR3 DNA reads TGCGCCAGCAGCTCTACGGGACAGGGGGATGAAAAACTGTTTTTT.

The rearrangement uses TRBV7-8 and TRBJ2-2; D perhaps matches TRBD1 (6 bases). The CDR3 totals 15 residues. The V and J ends lost 4 bases and 5 bases respectively, with 14 bases between them. Germline-derived CDR1 and CDR2 are SGHVS and FQNEAQ. CDR3 amino acids: CASSSGFRGTGELFF. As DNA, the CDR3 is TGTGCCAGCAGCTCTGGTTTCAGGGGAACCGGGGAGCTGTTTTTT.

The J gene is TRBJ2-2, the V gene TRBV28; tentatively, D is TRBD1 (6 bases). V was cut by 1 base and J by 4 bases, with 10 bases left in between. This CDR3 comprises 15 residues. From germline, CDR1 is MDHEN and CDR2 SYDVKM. CDR3 bases: TGTGCCAGCAGTTTATTGGGACACCTCACCGGGGAGCTGTTTTTT. Its translation: CASSLLGHLTGELFF.

The DNA for the CDR3 is TGTGCCAGCAGCCAAATAGCGGGGGGAGACTCGGGGACCCAGTACTTC. Encoded protein: CASSQIAGGDSGTQYF. The genes are TRBV4-2 and TRBJ2-5, with 10 bases that match TRBD2. Trimming cost V 2 bases and J 7 bases; bases outside gene matches: 10. The CDR3 consists of 16 residues. CDR1 LGHNA and CDR2 YNFKEQ come from the germline V gene.

Note on this clone: The sample contains more than one DNA sequence encoding this CDR3. The CDR3 coding sequence is TGTGGATGTGGTCCGGGATGGACTGAAGCTTTCTTT. It translates to CGCGPGWTEAFF. This sequence joins TRBV28 and TRBJ1-1; D is ambiguous. Germline V CDR1 and CDR2: MDHEN, SYDVKM. This CDR3 comprises 12 residues. The full variable domain, rest sourced from reference TRBV28 and TRBJ1-1, is DVKVTQSSRYLVKRTGEKVFLECVQDMDHENMFWYRQDPGLGLRLIYFSYDVKMKEKGDIPEGYSVSREKKERFSLILESASTNQTSMYLCGCGPGWTEAFFGQGTRLTVV.

The rearrangement links TRBV5-6 to TRBJ2-7; 7 bases line up with TRBD1. The CDR3 runs 16 residues. Germline loops: CDR1 SGHDT, CDR2 YYEEEE. The V gene end was trimmed by 1 base and the J gene end by 3 bases; junction bases not matched to a gene: 10. CDR3 DNA sequence: TGTGCCAGCAGCTTGAAAGGGGGCCGGGACCTCTACGAGCAGTACTTC. This translates into CASSLKGGRDLYEQYF.

The rearrangement joins TRBV5-5 to TRBJ2-7, with 9 positions matching TRBD1. The J segment lost 0 bases and the V segment lost 3 bases, leaving 4 bases of the junction unmatched. CDR1 and CDR2 (germline): SGHKS, YYEKEE (reference sequence). The CDR3 is made up of 15 amino acids. The CDR3 sequence is CASSWGQGNSYEQYF. CDR3 sequence (DNA): TGTGCCAGCAGCTGGGGACAGGGAAACTCCTACGAGCAGTACTTC.

CDR3 in amino acids: CASSSSTGGGGKSSYNSPLHF. DNA for the CDR3: TGTGCCAGCAGTTCCTCGACAGGGGGTGGAGGAAAAAGCTCCTATAATTCACCCCTCCACTTT. The chain is built from TRBV27 and TRBJ1-6, with 9 positions matching TRBD1. V gave up 4 bases and J gave up 0 bases; unmatched junction bases: 16. The CDR3 runs 21 residues. From germline, CDR1 is MNHEY and CDR2 SMNVEV (reference sequence).

The gene calls are TRBV6-1 and TRBJ2-7, with D perhaps TRBD1 (5 bases). CDR1 and CDR2 from the germline V gene are MNHNS and SASEGT. The CDR3 spans 14 residues. Between the trimmed V and J ends, which lost 1 base and 2 bases, there was a span of 9 bases. The CDR3 region has the DNA TGTGCCAGCAGTGAAGGGGGCAGTCCCTACGAGCAGTACTTC. Encoded protein: CASSEGGSPYEQYF.

This chain uses TRBV28 with TRBJ2-7, with D perhaps matching TRBD1 (5 bases). CDR1 and CDR2 from the germline V gene are MDHEN and SYDVKM. The CDR3 extends over 12 amino acids. Trimming left V 6 bases short and J 3 bases short, with 9 bases between. This CDR3 reads CASSPRVYEQYF. Here the CDR3 DNA reads TGTGCCAGCAGCCCCAGGGTCTACGAGCAGTACTTC. The full variable domain, its missing parts supplied by reference TRBV28 and TRBJ2-7, is DVKVTQSSRYLVKRTGEKVFLECVQDMDHENMFWYRQDPGLGLRLIYFSYDVKMKEKGDIPEGYSVSREKKERFSLILESASTNQTSMYLCASSPRVYEQYFGPGTRLTVT.

This chain joins TRBV7-9 and TRBJ2-7; 9 bases are shared with TRBD1. V dropped 5 bases and J dropped 6; count of bases not matched to a gene: 8. The CDR3 loop spans 14 amino acids. Germline V CDR1 and CDR2: SEHNR, FQNEAQ (reference sequence). Here the CDR3 DNA reads TGTGCCAGCAGCCCGGGACAGGGTAACCCCGAGCAGTACTTC. Translation gives CASSPGQGNPEQYF. Full variable domain (remainder filled in from reference TRBV7-9 and TRBJ2-7): DTGVSQNPRHKITKRGQNVTFRCDPISEHNRLYWYRQTLGQGPEFLTYFQNEAQLEKSRLLSDRFSAERPKGSFSTLEIQRTEQGDSAMYLCASSPGQGNPEQYFGPGTRLTVT.

The chain employs TRBV15 and TRBJ1-5; D is perhaps TRBD1 (5 bases). Per germline, CDR1 LNHNV and CDR2 YYDKDF (reference sequence). This CDR3 has 15 amino acids. The V end lost 5 bases, the J end lost 2 bases, and 13 bases lay between the germline ends. CDR3 sequence: CATSRDGGRNQPQHF. The CDR3 DNA is TGTGCCACCAGCCGTGACGGGGGACGCAATCAGCCCCAGCATTTT.

The chain recombines TRBV7-6 with TRBJ2-3; TRBD2 matches 9 bases. Germline CDR1 reads SGHVS; CDR2 reads FNYEAQ. The ends lost 10 bases at V and 3 bases at J; junction bases unmatched: 5. The CDR3 runs 13 residues. The CDR3 DNA reads TGTGCCACCCGGGCGGGGGGGACAGATACGCAGTATTTT. Its translation is CATRAGGTDTQYF.

The table lists this clone with many counts. The chain uses TRBV5-4 and TRBJ2-5, with TRBD2 identical over 14 bases. With 4 bases clipped from V and 5 bases from J, the junction kept 7 bases outside the gene matches. The CDR3 has 16 amino acids. Germline V gene lookup returns CDR1 SGHNT and CDR2 YYREEE (reference sequence). The CDR3 nucleotides read TGTGCCAGCAGCAAAGGGACTAGCGGGGGTAGGGAGACCCAGTACTTC. Translating it yields CASSKGTSGGRETQYF.